The 7 T cell receptor beta chains below all came from one sample that was sequenced in a study of blood T cell repertoires in COVID-19. Sequencing used immunoSEQ multiplex PCR; TCRdb keeps in-frame clones, though not all of them. The sample holds under 200,000 clones, over 80% seen once. Sequencing input: peripheral blood. These TCRs come from a woman in her thirties with acute or convalescent COVID-19.

The chain has TRBV6-2 or TRBV6-3 and TRBJ2-7; TRBD1 matches 8 bases. The CDR3 is made up of 18 amino acids. Germline CDR1 MNHEY, CDR2 SVGEGT. V was clipped by 4 bases and J by 6 bases; unmatched bases: 20. DNA for the CDR3: TGTGCCAGCAGTTCGACCCGAAGCTGGACAGGGCCCTCTCGCGAGCAGTACTTC. This gives the protein CASSSTRSWTGPSREQYF.

The chain has TRBV2 and TRBJ2-2; 9 positions match TRBD2. Germline V gene sequence: CDR1 SNHLY, CDR2 FYNNEI. V was clipped by 7 bases and J by 3 bases; unmatched bases: 6. The CDR3 totals 15 residues. CDR3 protein: CASKKRGAYTGELFF. CDR3 nucleotides: TGTGCCAGCAAAAAGCGGGGGGCCTACACCGGGGAGCTGTTTTTT.

V gene TRBV28 combines with J gene TRBJ2-3; TRBD2 matches 10 bases. CDR1 is MDHEN, CDR2 SYDVKM, per germline. J was trimmed by 4 bases and V by 7 bases; bases with no gene match: 29. CDR3 size: 22 residues. CDR3 region: CASTGSLLSRDAAGGLADTQYF. The CDR3 bases are TGTGCCAGCACAGGGTCGTTATTGTCTCGGGACGCAGCGGGAGGGCTAGCAGATACGCAGTATTTT.

This chain joins TRBV5-1 and TRBJ1-1; D remains ambiguous. The germline gives CDR1 SGHRS, CDR2 YFSETQ. This CDR3 region has 15 residues. Trimming removed 6 bases from V and 0 bases from J, with 15 bases in between. CDR3 loop: CASKEGALMNTEAFF. DNA for the CDR3: TGCGCCAGCAAGGAGGGCGCTCTCATGAACACTGAAGCTTTCTTT. Based on the CDR3 plus reference TRBV5-1 and TRBJ1-1, the full variable domain is KAGVTQTPRYLIKTRGQQVTLSCSPISGHRSVSWYQQTPGQGLQFLFEYFSETQRNKGNFPGRFSGRQFSNSRSEMNVSTLELGDSALYLCASKEGALMNTEAFFGQGTRLTVV.

V gene TRBV11-3 combines with J gene TRBJ2-7; D unresolved. Trimming removed 1 base at V and 6 bases at J, with 10 bases between. The V gene's germline CDR1 is SGHNT and CDR2 YENEEA. The CDR3 loop spans 13 amino acids. The DNA of the CDR3 is TGTGCCAGCAGCTTAGTTTTGGGCTCCGAGCAGTACTTC. Amino acid sequence: CASSLVLGSEQYF.

V usage is TRBV12-3 or TRBV12-4 and J usage is TRBJ2-1; D is unclear. The CDR3 is 13 amino acids. Trimming left V 6 bases short and J 8 bases short, with 14 bases between. CDR3: CASSSDPIYEQFF. As DNA, the CDR3 is TGTGCCAGCAGCTCAGATCCAATATATGAGCAGTTCTTC.

The rearrangement joins TRBV19 to TRBJ1-6; 9 positions match TRBD1. The length of the CDR3 is 14 residues. From germline, CDR1 is LNHDA and CDR2 SQIVND (reference sequence). The junction had 1 base not matched to a gene; V was cut back by 0 bases and J by 10 bases. The chain's CDR3 is CASSIEDRGSPLHF. The CDR3 DNA follows: TGTGCCAGTAGTATAGAGGACAGGGGATCACCCCTCCACTTT.